The T cell receptor (beta chain) described here comes from a study of T cell clonality in common variable immunodeficiency. Study-level results: Common variable immunodeficiency TCR beta sequences reportedly had fewer deletions and N-nucleotide insertions. Fewer TCRbeta clones were shared among CVID subjects than controls.

Assay: immunoSEQ multiplex PCR; the TCRdb copy retains only in-frame clones and omits some. The sample includes tens of thousands of clones, none of them occurring once. The CDR3 covers 16 residues. V trimming: 5 bases; J trimming: 3 bases; junction bases outside the gene matches: 14. CDR1 and CDR2 (germline): GTSNPN, SVGIG (reference sequence). This clone showed up just a few times. What it recognizes is unknown. The CDR3 end lies 3 residues beyond the end of the read and is filled in from the germline J gene. The source material was peripheral blood mononuclear cells. The source of this sequence is a person between 18 and 70 years old in good health. The V and J genes are TRBV30 and TRBJ1-1; TRBD1 agrees at 8 bases. The CDR3 protein is CAWHSLGRGRDTEAFF. The sequenced part of the CDR3 DNA is TGTGCCTGGCACTCCCTTGGCAGGGGGCGCGACACTGAA. Complete variable domain (other parts from reference TRBV30 and TRBJ1-1): SQTIHQWPATLVQPVGSPLSLECTVEGTSNPNLYWYRQAAGRGLQLLFYSVGIGQISSEVPQNLSASRPQDRQFILSSKKLLLSDSGFYLCAWHSLGRGRDTEAFFGQGTRLTVV.